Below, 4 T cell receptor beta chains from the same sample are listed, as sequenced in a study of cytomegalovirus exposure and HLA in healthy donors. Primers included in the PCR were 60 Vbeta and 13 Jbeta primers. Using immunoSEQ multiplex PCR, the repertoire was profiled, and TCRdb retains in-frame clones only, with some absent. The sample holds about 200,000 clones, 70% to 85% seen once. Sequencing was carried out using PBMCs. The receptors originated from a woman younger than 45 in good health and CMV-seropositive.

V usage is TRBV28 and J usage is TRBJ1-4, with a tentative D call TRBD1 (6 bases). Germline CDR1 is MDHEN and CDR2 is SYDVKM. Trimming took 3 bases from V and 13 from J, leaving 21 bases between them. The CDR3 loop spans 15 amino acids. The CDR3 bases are TGTGCCAGCAGTTTGTCGGACAGCTGGCGTGGGCCACTGTTTTTT. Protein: CASSLSDSWRGPLFF.

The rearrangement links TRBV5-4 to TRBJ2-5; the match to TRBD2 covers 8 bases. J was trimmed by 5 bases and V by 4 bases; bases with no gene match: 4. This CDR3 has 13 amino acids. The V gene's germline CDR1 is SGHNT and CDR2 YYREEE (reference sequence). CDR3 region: CASSKTSVETQYF. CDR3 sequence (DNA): TGTGCCAGCAGCAAGACTAGCGTGGAGACCCAGTACTTC.

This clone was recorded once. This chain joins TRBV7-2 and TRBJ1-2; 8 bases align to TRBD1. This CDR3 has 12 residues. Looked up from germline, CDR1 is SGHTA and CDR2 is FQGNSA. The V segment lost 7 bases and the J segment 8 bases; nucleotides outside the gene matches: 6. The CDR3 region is CASTRTGSGYTF. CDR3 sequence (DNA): TGTGCCAGCACCCGGACAGGGTCGGGCTACACCTTC.

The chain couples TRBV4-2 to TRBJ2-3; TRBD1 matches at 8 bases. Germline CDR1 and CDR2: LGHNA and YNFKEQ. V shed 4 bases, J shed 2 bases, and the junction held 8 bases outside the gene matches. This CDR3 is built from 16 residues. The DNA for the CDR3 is TGTGCCAGCAGCCCCGGGACAGGAGCTGCCACAGATACGCAGTATTTT. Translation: CASSPGTGAATDTQYF.